This T cell receptor (beta chain) was recovered during a study of blood T cells in healthy people across ages. Study overall: Roughly one uniquely barcoded beta molecule per two T cells was captured.

Primers used in a second PCR of roughly 7 to 12 cycles were a sample-barcoded 5' primer and a J-beta primer mix. Each cDNA molecule carried a tag from a template-switch adaptor that contained 12 random nucleotides. TCRdb redid the calling of the 5' RACE reads with MiXCR, one entry per CDR3 protein. The table lists some 1.1 million distinct CDR3 sequences, under 40% of them singletons. Trimming removed 0 bases at V and 3 bases at J, with 11 bases between. This CDR3 comprises 15 residues. Looked up from germline, CDR1 is LGHDT and CDR2 is YNNKEL (reference sequence). The sample taken for sequencing was blood. This TCR was sampled from a man younger than 35 in good health. This chain links TRBV3-1 with TRBJ2-5; D might be TRBD2 (5 bases). This CDR3 is CASSQDITGKETQYF. The CDR3 DNA reads as TGTGCCAGCAGCCAAGATATCACGGGGAAAGAGACCCAGTACTTC.